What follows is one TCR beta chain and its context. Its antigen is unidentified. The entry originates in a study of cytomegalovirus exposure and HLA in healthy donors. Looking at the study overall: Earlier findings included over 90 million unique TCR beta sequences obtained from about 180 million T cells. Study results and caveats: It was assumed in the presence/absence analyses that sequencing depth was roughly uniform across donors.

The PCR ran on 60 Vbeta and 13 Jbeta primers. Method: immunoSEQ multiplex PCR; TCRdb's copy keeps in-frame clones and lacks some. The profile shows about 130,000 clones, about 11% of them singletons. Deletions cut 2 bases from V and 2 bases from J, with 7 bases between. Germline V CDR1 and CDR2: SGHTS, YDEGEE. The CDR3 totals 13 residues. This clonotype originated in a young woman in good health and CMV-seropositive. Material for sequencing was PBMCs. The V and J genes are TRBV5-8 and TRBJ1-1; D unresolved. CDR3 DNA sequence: TGTGCCAGCAGCTTAGCGGGTAACACTGAAGCTTTCTTT. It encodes CASSLAGNTEAFF.